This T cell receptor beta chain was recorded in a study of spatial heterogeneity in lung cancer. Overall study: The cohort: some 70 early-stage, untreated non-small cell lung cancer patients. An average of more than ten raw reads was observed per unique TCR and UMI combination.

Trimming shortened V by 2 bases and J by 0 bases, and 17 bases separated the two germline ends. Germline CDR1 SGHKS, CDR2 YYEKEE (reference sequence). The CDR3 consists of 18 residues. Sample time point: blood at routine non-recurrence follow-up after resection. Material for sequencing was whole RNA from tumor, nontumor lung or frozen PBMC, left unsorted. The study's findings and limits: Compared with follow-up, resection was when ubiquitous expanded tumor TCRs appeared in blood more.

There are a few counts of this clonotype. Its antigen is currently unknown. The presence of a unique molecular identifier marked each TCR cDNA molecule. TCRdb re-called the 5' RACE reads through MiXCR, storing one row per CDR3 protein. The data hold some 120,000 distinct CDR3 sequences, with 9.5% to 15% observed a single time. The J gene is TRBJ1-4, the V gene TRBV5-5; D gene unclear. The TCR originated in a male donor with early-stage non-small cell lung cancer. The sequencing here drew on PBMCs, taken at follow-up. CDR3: CASSFPGPGRATNEKLFF. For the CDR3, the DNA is TGTGCCAGCAGCTTTCCGGGCCCGGGTCGGGCAACTAATGAAAAACTGTTTTTT.